The clone carrying this TCR beta chain was seen a single time. These data originate in a study of T cell responses to AZD1222 COVID-19 vaccine. Here immunoSEQ multiplex PCR was the method, and the copy in TCRdb shows in-frame clones only, minus some. The repertoire holds over 150,000 clones, with 90% as singletons. V lost 0 bases to trimming and J lost 8 bases, with 10 bases between them. CDR3 size: 13 residues. Germline V gene sequence: CDR1 SQVTM, CDR2 ANQGSEA. The V and J genes are TRBV29-1 and TRBJ1-4; D remains ambiguous. The receptor's source is an adult in good health. This material consisted of peripheral blood, taken on day 0 of AZD1222 vaccination. DNA for the CDR3: TGCAGCGTTGAAGATCTTGGGAGGGAAAAACTGTTTTTT. As protein: CSVEDLGREKLFF.